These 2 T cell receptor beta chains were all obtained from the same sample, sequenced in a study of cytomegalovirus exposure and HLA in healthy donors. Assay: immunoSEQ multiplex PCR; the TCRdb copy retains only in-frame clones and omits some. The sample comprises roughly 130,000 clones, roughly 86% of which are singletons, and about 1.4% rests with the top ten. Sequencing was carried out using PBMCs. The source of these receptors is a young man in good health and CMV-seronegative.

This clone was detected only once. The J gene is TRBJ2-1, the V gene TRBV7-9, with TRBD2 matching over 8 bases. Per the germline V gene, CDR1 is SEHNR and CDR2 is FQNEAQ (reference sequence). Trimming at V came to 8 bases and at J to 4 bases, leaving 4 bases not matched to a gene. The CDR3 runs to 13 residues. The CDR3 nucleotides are TGTGCCAGCGAAGCGGGAGTATACAATGAGCAGTTCTTC. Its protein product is CASEAGVYNEQFF.

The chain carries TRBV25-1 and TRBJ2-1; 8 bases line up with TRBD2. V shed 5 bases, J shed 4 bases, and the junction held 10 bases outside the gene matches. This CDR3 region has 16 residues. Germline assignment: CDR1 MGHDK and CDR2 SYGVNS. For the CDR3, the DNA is TGTGCCAGCAGTCCTCTTCGCGGGACTAGGTACAATGAGCAGTTCTTC. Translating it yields CASSPLRGTRYNEQFF.